This TCR beta chain derives from a study of shared clonotypes between healthy human individuals. Background on the study: Serving as donors were a couple of women and three men, whose ages spanned 18 to 49. CD4 naive and CD4 memory each took three plates per donor, while CD8 naive took two and CD8 memory one. Whole-study results and caveats: Though the depth was large, rarefaction showed that sorted-subset sequencing was incomplete.

Clones were sequenced by immunoSEQ multiplex PCR, and TCRdb holds only the in-frame ones, with some missing. The sample lists over a million clones; 70% to 80% were seen once. With respect to this clone: Its antigen is not known.

The CDR3 has 15 residues. Sequencing was performed on memory CD4+ T cells sorted from blood. Subset defined: CD45RA-negative fraction. The clonotype comes from a man between 18 and 35 years old in good health. The chain has TRBV21-1 and TRBJ1-2. TRBV21-1 is a known pseudogene. The CDR3 sequence: CASSNSGRPYYGYTF. The CDR3 bases are TGTGCCAGCAGCAACTCGGGCAGACCCTACTATGGCTACACCTTC.